Listed below are T cell receptor beta chains from one sample, sequenced in a study of shared clonotypes between healthy human individuals. Generated by immunoSEQ multiplex PCR, the TCRdb table keeps only in-frame clones and is missing some. The sample includes about 980,000 clones, more than 75% of them seen just once. The sample taken for sequencing was memory CD4+ T cells sorted from blood. Receptors were obtained from a man younger than 30 in good health. Each CDR3 is given with its conserved first and last residue. D genes are given only for firm matches. Expanded clones get a size class; other rows say once, few or many, or leave the size out.

D gene: .
V gene: TRBV19
clone size: few
J gene: TRBJ1-5
CDR3 DNA: TGTGCCAGTAGTATAGAGGGGGGACGATCTGAGCCCCAGCATTTT
CDR3 protein: CASSIEGGRSEPQHF

D gene: .
V gene: TRBV6-1
clone size: .
J gene: TRBJ2-5
CDR3 DNA: TGTGCCAGCAATGGGGGGCCAAAAGAGACCCAGTACTTC
CDR3 protein: CASNGGPKETQYF

D gene: TRBD1
V gene: TRBV2
clone size: .
J gene: TRBJ1-4
CDR3 DNA: TGTGCCAGCAGGACAGGGAAAGATCAAAAACTGTTTTTT
CDR3 protein: CASRTGKDQKLFF

D gene: TRBD1
V gene: TRBV6-1
clone size: .
J gene: TRBJ1-1
CDR3 DNA: TGTGCCAGCATCAGGACAGGGCGGGCTTTCTTT
CDR3 protein: CASIRTGRAFF

D gene: .
V gene: TRBV28
clone size: few
J gene: TRBJ2-5
CDR3 DNA: TGTGCCAGCAGTTACAGGAAAGAGACCCAGTACTTC
CDR3 protein: CASSYRKETQYF

D gene: TRBD1
V gene: TRBV27
clone size: .
J gene: TRBJ1-6
CDR3 DNA: TGTGCCAGCAGTCGTCAAACCGGGACAGGGTTCCCCCTCCACTTT
CDR3 protein: CASSRQTGTGFPLHF

D gene: .
V gene: TRBV12-5
clone size: .
J gene: TRBJ2-1
CDR3 DNA: TGTGCTAGTGGTTTGGTAGGGTGGCAGGATTTAGATGAGCAGTTCTTC
CDR3 protein: CASGLVGWQDLDEQFF

D gene: .
V gene: TRBV11-2
clone size: .
J gene: TRBJ2-3
CDR3 DNA: TGTGCCAGCAGCTTAGTGGCGGGGACGACAGATACGCAGTATTTT
CDR3 protein: CASSLVAGTTDTQYF

D gene: TRBD1
V gene: TRBV29-1
clone size: .
J gene: TRBJ1-2
CDR3 DNA: TGCAGCGTCGAGGACAGGGGAGCAAACTATGGCTACACCTTC
CDR3 protein: CSVEDRGANYGYTF

D gene: .
V gene: TRBV6-5
clone size: .
J gene: TRBJ2-5
CDR3 DNA: TGTGCCAGCGCAAGGGAGGGGGCGGAGACCCAGTACTTC
CDR3 protein: CASAREGAETQYF

D gene: .
V gene: TRBV15
clone size: .
J gene: TRBJ1-6
CDR3 DNA: TGTGCCACCAGCAGAGATCTTCACCTCCACTTT
CDR3 protein: CATSRDLHLHF

D gene: .
V gene: TRBV19
clone size: .
J gene: TRBJ2-3
CDR3 DNA: TGTGCCAGTAGTATCACAGGTGCGGATACGCAGTATTTT
CDR3 protein: CASSITGADTQYF

D gene: .
V gene: TRBV18
clone size: .
J gene: TRBJ2-5
CDR3 DNA: TGTGCCAGCTCACCACGCCAAGAGACCCAGTACTTC
CDR3 protein: CASSPRQETQYF

D gene: .
V gene: TRBV27
clone size: .
J gene: TRBJ2-1
CDR3 DNA: TGTGCCAGCAGTTTTCGGCCGGAGGTCAATGAGCAGTTCTTC
CDR3 protein: CASSFRPEVNEQFF

D gene: .
V gene: TRBV29-1
clone size: .
J gene: TRBJ2-1
CDR3 DNA: TGCAGCACACGAACCAGCAATGAGCAGTTCTTC
CDR3 protein: CSTRTSNEQFF

D gene: .
V gene: TRBV28
clone size: few
J gene: TRBJ1-2
CDR3 DNA: TGTGCCAGCATTAAGACAGGACGCGTTGGCTACACCTTC
CDR3 protein: CASIKTGRVGYTF

D gene: TRBD2
V gene: TRBV4-2
clone size: .
J gene: TRBJ2-3
CDR3 DNA: TGTGCCAGCAGCCACCTCCGCGCGCGGGAGAAAGATACGCAGTATTTT
CDR3 protein: CASSHLRAREKDTQYF

D gene: TRBD1
V gene: TRBV9
clone size: .
J gene: TRBJ2-2
CDR3 DNA: TGTGCCAGCACCTTGGGACAGGGTGCGAACACCGGGGAGCTGTTTTTT
CDR3 protein: CASTLGQGANTGELFF

D gene: .
V gene: TRBV18
clone size: once
J gene: TRBJ2-7
CDR3 DNA: TGTGCCAGCTCGATCGAAGCAGGCAGGGGATCCGAGCAGTACTTC
CDR3 protein: CASSIEAGRGSEQYF

D gene: .
V gene: TRBV28
clone size: few
J gene: TRBJ1-5
CDR3 DNA: TGTGCCGTCCACGGGACACGCAATCAGCCCCAGCATTTT
CDR3 protein: CAVHGTRNQPQHF

D gene: TRBD1
V gene: TRBV28
clone size: .
J gene: TRBJ1-2
CDR3 DNA: TGTGCCAGCAGTACGTGGACAGGGGGCTATGGCTACACCTTC
CDR3 protein: CASSTWTGGYGYTF

D gene: TRBD1
V gene: TRBV6-1
clone size: .
J gene: TRBJ1-5
CDR3 DNA: TGTGCCAGCAGACAGGGGAGCAATCAGCCCCAGCATTTT
CDR3 protein: CASRQGSNQPQHF

D gene: .
V gene: TRBV6-6
clone size: .
J gene: TRBJ2-7
CDR3 DNA: TGTGCCAGCAGCCTGGGGCTTTTGAGCTCCTACGAGCAGTACTTC
CDR3 protein: CASSLGLLSSYEQYF

D gene: .
V gene: TRBV7-2
clone size: .
J gene: TRBJ2-4
CDR3 DNA: TGTGCCAGCAGCCCCCCGAGCAGGCCGGACATTCAGTACTTC
CDR3 protein: CASSPPSRPDIQYF

D gene: .
V gene: TRBV5-6
clone size: .
J gene: TRBJ1-2
CDR3 DNA: TGTGCCAGCAGCTTGAACTACTATAACTATGGCTACACCTTC
CDR3 protein: CASSLNYYNYGYTF

D gene: .
V gene: TRBV15
clone size: .
J gene: TRBJ2-2
CDR3 DNA: TGTGCCACCAGCAGATCCCCTGGGGAGCTGTTTTTT
CDR3 protein: CATSRSPGELFF